The 3 T cell receptor beta chains below come from one sample, sequenced in a study of OX40 agonist ivuxolimab in advanced cancers. Profiling relied on immunoSEQ multiplex PCR, and the TCRdb table lists in-frame clones only, not all of them. The sample has around 81,000 clones, around 84% seen once; the top ten hold 6.5% to 8%. The sample was CD4+ or CD8+ T cells sorted from blood, taken in a trial of the OX40 agonist ivuxolimab. The receptors shown here come from an adult with an advanced solid tumor such as melanoma, head and neck, liver or kidney cancer.

This chain connects TRBV18 to TRBJ2-7; D remains unclear. Germline-derived CDR1 and CDR2 are KGHSH and LQKENI. This CDR3 has 12 residues. Trimming cost V 3 bases and J 3 bases, with 6 bases left between them. The DNA for the CDR3 is TGTGCCAGCTCACCCACGCTCTACGAGCAGTACTTC. This codes for CASSPTLYEQYF.

The rearrangement uses TRBV4-3 and TRBJ2-2, with a tentative D call TRBD2 (5 bases). The CDR3 consists of 17 residues. Per germline, CDR1 LGHNA and CDR2 YSLEER. V lost 2 bases and J lost 5, with 18 bases in between. The CDR3 DNA is TGCGCCAGCAGCCAAAATCAGCGGCTAGAGGATACCGGGGAGCTGTTTTTT. Amino acid sequence: CASSQNQRLEDTGELFF.

The V gene is TRBV7-2, the J gene TRBJ2-5; either TRBD1 or TRBD2 may fit D (6 bases each). Germline CDR1 is SGHTA and CDR2 is FQGNSA. Trimming shortened V by 5 bases and J by 4 bases, and 14 bases separated the two germline ends. This CDR3 is 14 amino acids long. CDR3 sequence: CASSPSGGRETQYF. The CDR3 DNA reads TGTGCCAGCAGCCCCAGTGGGGGGCGAGAGACCCAGTACTTC.